This T cell receptor beta chain was sequenced in a study of control samples from healthy donors and cancer patients. The CDR3 is 12 residues long. V lost 6 bases and J 4 bases, leaving 10 bases between the germline ends. The data were produced by immunoSEQ multiplex PCR, yet TCRdb's version contains in-frame clones alone and is incomplete. This repertoire shows 170,000 or so clones, 85% to 95% found once; its top ten account for 1.4% to 1.5%. The J gene is TRBJ2-7, the V gene TRBV12-3 or TRBV12-4; tentatively, D is TRBD2 (6 bases). The sequenced material came from blood. The TCR comes from a man between 18 and 29 years old in good health. The CDR3 loop is CASRLSGYEQYF. Written as DNA, the CDR3 is TGTGCCAGCAGACTGAGCGGGTACGAGCAGTACTTC.